This passage covers 32 T cell receptor beta chains from one sample sequenced in a study of Ad26.COV2.S vaccination and SARS-CoV-2 variants. Treatment indicated: 15 to 20 received Ad26.COV2.S at low or high dose, single or two shots; several received placebo; per-sample allocation not given. Following the first vaccine or placebo injection, samples were taken on day 63. Clones were sequenced by immunoSEQ multiplex PCR, and TCRdb holds only the in-frame ones, with some missing. The sample lists fewer than 800,000 clones, roughly 90% occurring once. The sample here was peripheral blood, taken in a trial of Ad26.COV2.S vaccine versus placebo. These receptors all stem from a person aged 18 to 65 who received the Ad26.COV2.S COVID-19 vaccine or a placebo.

The chain has TRBV11-3 and TRBJ2-7; 9 bases line up with TRBD1. The V gene's germline CDR1 is SGHNT and CDR2 YENEEA. The CDR3 runs 15 residues. J was trimmed by 3 bases and V by 2 bases; bases with no gene match: 5. The CDR3 spells CASSLLPGQGYEQYF. The CDR3 DNA sequence: TGTGCCAGCAGCTTACTCCCGGGACAGGGCTACGAGCAGTACTTC.

In the case of this clone: This sample also contains other DNA sequences that code for the same CDR3. The J gene is TRBJ1-6, the V gene TRBV6-5; no definite D call. CDR1 is MNHEY, CDR2 SVGAGI, per germline. V was pared by 0 bases and J by 1 base, with 4 bases between. CDR3 size: 15 residues. The CDR3 reads CASSYSGSYNSPLHF. Here the CDR3 DNA reads TGTGCCAGCAGTTACTCGGGTTCCTATAATTCACCCCTCCACTTT.

This clone was found many times. The chain couples TRBV14 to TRBJ1-1; D gene uncertain. The V end lost 4 bases, the J end lost 1 base, and 13 bases lay between the germline ends. The CDR3 has 15 residues. CDR1 SGHDN and CDR2 FVKESK come from the germline V gene. Here the CDR3 reads CASSPFGNQNTEAFF. Here the CDR3 DNA reads TGTGCCAGCAGCCCATTTGGGAACCAGAACACTGAAGCTTTCTTT.

The V gene is TRBV9, the J gene TRBJ2-3; D is unclear. The V end was cut by 0 bases, the J end by 0 bases, with 8 bases between. The CDR3 loop spans 15 amino acids. Germline V lookup: CDR1 SGDLS, CDR2 YYNGEE. CDR3 bases: TGTGCCAGCAGCGTAGGTGGTTCTAGCACAGATACGCAGTATTTT. Translated, it gives CASSVGGSSTDTQYF.

This chain joins TRBV7-2 and TRBJ2-5, with a tentative D call TRBD1 (5 bases). The CDR3 length is 14 residues. Trimming shortened V by 1 base and J by 5 bases, and 11 bases separated the two germline ends. CDR1 and CDR2 from the germline V gene are SGHTA and FQGNSA. The CDR3 region has the DNA TGTGCCAGCAGCTTAGTGGGGCTGCTTGAGACCCAGTACTTC. The encoded protein is CASSLVGLLETQYF.

About this clone itself: This specimen includes other DNA sequences encoding the same CDR3. This chain connects TRBV7-8 to TRBJ2-5, with D possibly TRBD1 on 5 matching bases. The CDR3 length is 13 residues. V lost 4 bases and J 2 bases, leaving 8 bases between the germline ends. Germline V gene data show CDR1 as SGHVS and CDR2 as FQNEAQ. CDR3 sequence: CASSSGQQETQYF. The CDR3 nucleotides are TGTGCCAGCAGCTCCGGACAACAAGAGACCCAGTACTTC.

The gene calls are TRBV18 and TRBJ2-1; D possibly corresponds to TRBD2 (6 bases). Germline CDR1 and CDR2: KGHSH and LQKENI. Trimming cost V 3 bases and J 4 bases, with 7 bases left between them. This CDR3 comprises 13 residues. In DNA form, the CDR3 reads TGTGCCAGCTCACCGGGACTGTACAATGAGCAGTTCTTC. This encodes CASSPGLYNEQFF.

This rearrangement joins TRBV11-2 to TRBJ2-3; D not certain. Trimming cost V 4 bases and J 4 bases, with 9 bases left between them. CDR3 length: 13 residues. The V gene's germline CDR1 is SGHAT and CDR2 FQNNGV. CDR3 in DNA: TGTGCCAGCAGCTACCGAGCGTCAGATACGCAGTATTTT. It encodes CASSYRASDTQYF.

V usage is TRBV19 and J usage is TRBJ2-5; the D gene is possibly TRBD1 (6 bases). Germline CDR1 LNHDA, CDR2 SQIVND (reference sequence). Trimming shortened V by 3 bases and J by 5 bases, and 13 bases separated the two germline ends. The CDR3 is 14 amino acids. The CDR3 sequence: CASSIDAGEETQYF. For the CDR3, the DNA is TGTGCCAGTAGTATCGACGCAGGGGAGGAGACCCAGTACTTC.

V is TRBV10-3 and J is TRBJ1-5; D perhaps matches TRBD1 (6 bases). The V gene's germline CDR1 is ENHRY and CDR2 SYGVKD. This CDR3 is built from 15 residues. Deletions cut 6 bases from V and 2 bases from J, with 14 bases between. The CDR3 sequence: CAISRTVGGNQPQHF. The CDR3 DNA sequence: TGTGCCATCAGCCGGACAGTGGGAGGCAATCAGCCCCAGCATTTT.

This rearrangement joins TRBV6-6 to TRBJ1-1; the D gene is possibly TRBD1 (6 bases). This CDR3 region has 16 residues. Trimming removed 0 bases from V and 2 bases from J, with 13 bases in between. Looked up from germline, CDR1 is MNHNY and CDR2 is SVGAGI (reference sequence). Written as DNA, the CDR3 is TGTGCCAGCAGTTACTCGAGTGGGGGGGGCAACACTGAAGCTTTCTTT. Translated: CASSYSSGGGNTEAFF.

This sequence joins TRBV5-6 and TRBJ2-7; D unresolved. The germline V and J ends were trimmed by 3 bases and 5 bases, with 15 bases remaining between them. This CDR3 contains 14 residues. Germline V gives CDR1 SGHDT, CDR2 YYEEEE. CDR3 DNA: TGTGCCAGCAGCTCGGAGATGGTTGGGCACGAGCAGTACTTC. Translation: CASSSEMVGHEQYF.

The V and J genes are TRBV27 and TRBJ2-5, with 14 positions matching TRBD2. Germline CDR1 is MNHEY and CDR2 is SMNVEV (reference sequence). Trimming removed 2 bases from V and 5 bases from J; junction bases left unmatched: 7. The CDR3 is 17 residues long. The CDR3 protein is CASSLRGTSGRGETQYF. The CDR3 DNA reads TGTGCCAGCAGTTTACGGGGGACTAGCGGGAGAGGGGAGACCCAGTACTTC.

This rearrangement joins TRBV29-1 to TRBJ2-3, with 8 nucleotides matching TRBD1. Trimming removed 6 bases from V and 5 bases from J; junction bases left unmatched: 4. CDR3 length equals 12 residues. Germline V gene sequence: CDR1 SQVTM, CDR2 ANQGSEA. CDR3 residues: CSVGQGGDTQYF. The CDR3 DNA follows: TGCAGCGTCGGACAGGGCGGAGATACGCAGTATTTT.

Regarding this clone: Additional DNA sequences in this sample encode the identical CDR3. The gene calls are TRBV28 and TRBJ1-3; 8 bases agree with TRBD1. The CDR3 runs to 14 residues. Looked up from germline, CDR1 is MDHEN and CDR2 is SYDVKM. With 3 bases clipped from V and 2 bases from J, the junction kept 0 bases outside the gene matches. CDR3 nucleotides: TGTGCCAGCAGTTTGGACAGGGCTGGAAACACCATATATTTT. Translation gives CASSLDRAGNTIYF. Looking up the rest from reference TRBV28 and TRBJ1-3 gives the full variable domain: DVKVTQSSRYLVKRTGEKVFLECVQDMDHENMFWYRQDPGLGLRLIYFSYDVKMKEKGDIPEGYSVSREKKERFSLILESASTNQTSMYLCASSLDRAGNTIYFGEGSWLTVV.

In this sample, this clone turned up once. V gene TRBV11-2 combines with J gene TRBJ1-1, with TRBD1 identical over 7 bases. The CDR3 consists of 16 residues. J gave up 0 bases and V 1 base, and 5 bases lay outside the gene matches. Germline assignment: CDR1 SGHAT and CDR2 FQNNGV. The CDR3 region has the DNA TGTGCCAGCAGCTTAGGGCGACAGGGAGTGAACACTGAAGCTTTCTTT. This gives the protein CASSLGRQGVNTEAFF.

This clone has just one count. The gene calls are TRBV15 and TRBJ2-2; either TRBD1 or TRBD2 may supply D (5 bases each). The CDR3 has 15 residues. Deletions cut 1 base from V and 6 bases from J, with 12 bases between. Germline loops: CDR1 LNHNV, CDR2 YYDKDF (reference sequence). CDR3 sequence (DNA): TGTGCCACCAGCAGAGGAGAGGGGCCCGCCGGGGAGCTGTTTTTT. This codes for CATSRGEGPAGELFF.

This chain connects TRBV7-2 to TRBJ2-1; maybe TRBD1 (6 bases). The CDR3 runs to 15 residues. V was clipped by 5 bases and J by 2 bases, with 13 bases between them. CDR1 and CDR2 (germline): SGHTA, FQGNSA. DNA for the CDR3: TGTGCCAGCAGCCTAGGGGGAGAGGCCTACAATGAGCAGTTCTTC. It translates to CASSLGGEAYNEQFF.

V gene TRBV30 combines with J gene TRBJ2-7, with TRBD1 matching 10 bases. V shed 1 base, J shed 4 bases, and the junction held 7 bases outside the gene matches. The CDR3 extends over 15 amino acids. CDR1 and CDR2 (germline): GTSNPN, SVGIG (reference sequence). The CDR3 DNA follows: TGTGCCTGGAGTGCCCCGGGACAGGGGAATTACGAGCAGTACTTC. It translates to CAWSAPGQGNYEQYF.

CDR3 region: CASSWHPRDSIYEQYF. The CDR3 DNA follows: TGTGCCAGCAGCTGGCACCCCCGGGACAGTATCTACGAGCAGTACTTC. The rearrangement links TRBV7-8 to TRBJ2-7, with 7 bases identical to TRBD1. Germline CDR1 and CDR2: SGHVS and FQNEAQ. V was pared by 4 bases and J by 3 bases, with 12 bases of the junction left unmatched. CDR3 length: 16 residues.

The chain joins TRBV7-2 to TRBJ1-4; D is unresolved. Germline V gene sequence: CDR1 SGHTA, CDR2 FQGNSA. V shed 5 bases and J shed 8 bases, with 6 bases lying between them. The CDR3 is made up of 11 amino acids. The CDR3 loop is CASSNSEKLFF. In DNA, the CDR3 is TGTGCCAGCAGCAATAGCGAAAAACTGTTTTTT.

Comment on this clone: This same CDR3 is encoded by further DNA sequences in the sample. Here the CDR3 DNA reads TGCGCCAGCAGCTGGGGGACCGGAAACACTGAAGCTTTCTTT. As protein: CASSWGTGNTEAFF. The V gene is TRBV5-1, the J gene TRBJ1-1, with D perhaps TRBD1 (5 bases). The CDR3 loop spans 14 amino acids. Per germline, CDR1 SGHRS and CDR2 YFSETQ. Deletions cut 3 bases from V and 2 bases from J, with 11 bases between.

About this clone itself: Germline and junction disagree at one end, which may indicate a read error. Within the sample, other DNA sequences also encode this same CDR3. J is TRBJ2-5 and V is TRBV7-3; D remains unclear. The germline V gene encodes CDR1 SGHTA and CDR2 FQGTGA. The CDR3 has 14 residues. The CDR3 DNA follows: TGTGCCAGCAGCCTAACGGGCGGAGAAGAGACCCAGTACTTC. Translated: CASSLTGGEETQYF.

The rearrangement links TRBV6-5 to TRBJ2-3; D gene uncertain. Per germline, CDR1 MNHEY and CDR2 SVGAGI. This CDR3 region has 15 residues. The V end lost 4 bases, the J end lost 2 bases, and 13 bases lay between the germline ends. The CDR3 DNA reads TGTGCCAGCAGTTCAGAGCACTGGTACACAGATACGCAGTATTTT. It translates to CASSSEHWYTDTQYF.

This rearrangement joins TRBV7-9 to TRBJ1-4; D ambiguous. V was clipped by 3 bases and J by 4 bases, with 9 bases between them. Per the germline V gene, CDR1 is SEHNR and CDR2 is FQNEAQ (reference sequence). The CDR3 runs to 14 residues. In DNA form, the CDR3 reads TGTGCCAGCAGCTTGGTAGGGCTTAATGAAAAACTGTTTTTT. Protein: CASSLVGLNEKLFF.

The rearrangement uses TRBV7-8 and TRBJ2-1, with 15 nucleotides matching TRBD2. There are 18 residues in the CDR3. With 1 base clipped from V and 8 bases from J, the junction kept 9 bases outside the gene matches. The V gene's germline CDR1 is SGHVS and CDR2 FQNEAQ. DNA of the CDR3: TGTGCCAGCAGCTTAGGCCGAGGACTAGCGGGAGGGTTCGATGAGCAGTTCTTC. The encoded protein is CASSLGRGLAGGFDEQFF.

The chain uses TRBV6-2 or TRBV6-3 and TRBJ1-4; D call uncertain. V was shortened by 2 bases and J by 8 bases, with 6 bases between the two germline ends. This CDR3 has 12 amino acids. Germline assignment: CDR1 MNHEY and CDR2 SVGEGT. The CDR3 nucleotides are TGTGCCAGCAGTTACGTGGGAGAAAAACTGTTTTTT. Its protein product is CASSYVGEKLFF.

The chain employs TRBV19 and TRBJ1-3, with D unresolved. This CDR3 contains 14 residues. CDR1 LNHDA and CDR2 SQIVND come from the germline V gene (reference sequence). The V end was cut by 7 bases, the J end by 2 bases, with 12 bases between. This CDR3 is CASKSGRTGNTIYF. As DNA, the CDR3 is TGTGCCAGTAAATCTGGTAGAACTGGAAACACCATATATTTT.

The rearrangement links TRBV27 to TRBJ1-2; D unclear. This CDR3 region has 13 residues. Looked up from germline, CDR1 is MNHEY and CDR2 is SMNVEV (reference sequence). The V end lost 6 bases, the J end lost 4 bases, and 12 bases lay between the germline ends. The CDR3 loop reads CASRPITFYGYTF. CDR3 nucleotide sequence: TGTGCCAGCAGACCCATTACCTTCTATGGCTACACCTTC.

Points on this clone: Other nucleotide sequences from this sample produce the same CDR3. V gene TRBV7-9 combines with J gene TRBJ1-5; D is unclear. Per the germline V gene, CDR1 is SEHNR and CDR2 is FQNEAQ (reference sequence). The CDR3 is made up of 12 amino acids. V lost 1 base and J lost 7, with 5 bases in between. The CDR3 loop reads CASSLGYQPQHF. CDR3 nucleotide sequence: TGTGCCAGCAGCTTAGGTTACCAGCCCCAGCATTTT.

The chain joins TRBV7-9 to TRBJ2-2, with a weak D call TRBD1 (6 bases). The length of the CDR3 is 15 residues. Germline V lookup: CDR1 SEHNR, CDR2 FQNEAQ (reference sequence). V was cut by 5 bases and J by 3 bases, with 13 bases left in between. The CDR3 is CASSPLQGDTGELFF. CDR3 nucleotide sequence: TGTGCCAGCAGCCCTCTACAGGGCGACACCGGGGAGCTGTTTTTT.

Only one count was recorded for this clone. The chain employs TRBV6-1 and TRBJ2-2; unclear D gene. The CDR3 runs 14 residues. The germline V gene encodes CDR1 MNHNS and CDR2 SASEGT. Between the trimmed V and J ends, which lost 3 bases and 1 base, there was a span of 6 bases. The CDR3 loop is CASSDRWNTGELFF. CDR3 DNA: TGTGCCAGCAGTGACAGATGGAACACCGGGGAGCTGTTTTTT.